This T cell receptor beta chain is from a study of T cells in Graves' hyperthyroidism and ophthalmopathy. Authors of the study amplified TCR beta CDR3 regions from RNA transcripts. First-round RT-PCR targeting the TCR CDR3 was performed with the HTBI primer set. TCRdb fed the multiplex PCR reads into MiXCR, producing one record per CDR3 protein. Among approximately 400,000 distinct CDR3 sequences, roughly 14% were seen once, and the ten largest hold around 20%. This clonotype was seen at least ten times. No antigen is known for it. Findings of the study overall: Most thyroid-expanded clonotypes above 0.001 were also found in blood.

Disease duration under 2 months; hyperthyroidism patients were aged 18 to 65. Any patient presenting with uncontrolled infection, other autoimmune disease, pregnancy or lactation was left out. CDR3 size: 14 residues. Trimming stripped 8 bases from V and 5 bases from J, with 18 bases between. Per germline, CDR1 MNHNS and CDR2 SASEGT. Source material: blood. The sequence came from a man aged 30 to 39 with Graves' hyperthyroidism that later progressed to Graves' ophthalmopathy. The V call is TRBV6-1, the J call TRBJ1-1; possible D gene TRBD1, 6 bases. CDR3 coding DNA: TGTGCCAGCCACAAGGGGGGGATGGGGACTGAAGCTTTCTTT. Protein sequence: CASHKGGMGTEAFF.